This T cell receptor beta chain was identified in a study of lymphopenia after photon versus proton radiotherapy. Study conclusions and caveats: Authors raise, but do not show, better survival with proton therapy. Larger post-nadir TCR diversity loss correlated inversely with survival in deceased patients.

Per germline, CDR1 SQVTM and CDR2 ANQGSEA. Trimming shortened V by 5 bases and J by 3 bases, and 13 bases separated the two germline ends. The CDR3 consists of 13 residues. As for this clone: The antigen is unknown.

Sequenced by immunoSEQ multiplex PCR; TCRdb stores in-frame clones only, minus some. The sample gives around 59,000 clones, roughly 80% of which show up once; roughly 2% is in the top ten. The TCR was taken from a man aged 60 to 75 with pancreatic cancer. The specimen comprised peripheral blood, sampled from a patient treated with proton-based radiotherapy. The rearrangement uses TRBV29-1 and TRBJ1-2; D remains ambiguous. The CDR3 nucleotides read TGCAGCGTTTCTGGCAGGTCCGACTATGGCTACACCTTC. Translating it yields CSVSGRSDYGYTF. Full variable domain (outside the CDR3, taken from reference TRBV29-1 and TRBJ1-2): SAVISQKPSRDICQRGTSLTIQCQVDSQVTMMFWYRQQPGQSLTLIATANQGSEATYESGFVIDKFPISRPNLTFSTLTVSNMSPEDSSIYLCSVSGRSDYGYTFGSGTRLTVV.